The source of this T cell receptor beta chain is a study of immune characterization of retroperitoneal liposarcoma. The CDR3 is made up of 14 amino acids. V lost 7 bases, J lost 7 bases, and 7 bases stayed unmatched. Germline V CDR1 and CDR2: MNHNY, SVGAGI (reference sequence). A single record per CDR3 protein comes from TCRdb applying MiXCR to the PCR reads. The table includes more than 10,000 distinct CDR3 sequences, 45% to 50% detected once. The material sequenced was tumor tissue. The source is a female donor with retroperitoneal liposarcoma. V is TRBV6-6 and J is TRBJ1-6; TRBD1 agrees at 7 bases. CDR3 protein: CASILTGNNSPLHF. The CDR3 bases are TGTGCCAGCATTTTGACAGGGAACAATTCACCCCTCCACTTT.